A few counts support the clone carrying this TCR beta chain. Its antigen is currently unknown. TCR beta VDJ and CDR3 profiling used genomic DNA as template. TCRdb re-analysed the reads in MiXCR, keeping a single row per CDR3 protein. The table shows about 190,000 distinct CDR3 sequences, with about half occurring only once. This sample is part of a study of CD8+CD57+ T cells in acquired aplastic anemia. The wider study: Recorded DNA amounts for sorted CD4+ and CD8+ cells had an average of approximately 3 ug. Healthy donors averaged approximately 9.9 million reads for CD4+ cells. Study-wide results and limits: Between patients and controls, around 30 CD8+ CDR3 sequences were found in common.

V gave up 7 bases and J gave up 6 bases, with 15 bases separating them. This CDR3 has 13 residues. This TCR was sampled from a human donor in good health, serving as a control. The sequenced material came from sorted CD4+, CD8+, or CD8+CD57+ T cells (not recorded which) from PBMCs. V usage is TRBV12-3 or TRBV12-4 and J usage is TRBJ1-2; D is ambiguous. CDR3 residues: CASNPSLGNGYTF. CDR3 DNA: TGTGCCAGCAATCCCTCCTTGGGGAATGGCTACACCTTC.